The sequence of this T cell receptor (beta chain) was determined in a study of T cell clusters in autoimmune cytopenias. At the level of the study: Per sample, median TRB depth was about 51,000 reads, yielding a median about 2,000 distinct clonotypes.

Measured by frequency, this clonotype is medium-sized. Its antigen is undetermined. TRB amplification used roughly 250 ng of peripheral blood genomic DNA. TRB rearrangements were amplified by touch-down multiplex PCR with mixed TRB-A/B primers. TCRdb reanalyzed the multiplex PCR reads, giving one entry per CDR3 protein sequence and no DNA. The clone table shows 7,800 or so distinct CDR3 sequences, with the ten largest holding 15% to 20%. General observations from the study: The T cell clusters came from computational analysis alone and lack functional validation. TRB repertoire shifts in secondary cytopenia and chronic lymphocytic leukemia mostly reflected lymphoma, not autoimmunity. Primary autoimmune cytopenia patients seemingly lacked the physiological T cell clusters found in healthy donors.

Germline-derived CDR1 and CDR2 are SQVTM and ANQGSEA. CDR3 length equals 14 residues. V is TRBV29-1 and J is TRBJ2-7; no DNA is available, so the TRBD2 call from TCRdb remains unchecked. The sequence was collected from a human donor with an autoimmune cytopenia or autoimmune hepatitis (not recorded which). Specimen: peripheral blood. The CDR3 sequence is CSVLLAGGSYEQYF.